This T cell receptor (beta chain) was sequenced during a study of T cells in Graves' hyperthyroidism and ophthalmopathy. About this clonotype: The antigen is unknown.

Germline CDR1 and CDR2: MNHEY and SMNVEV (reference sequence). Trimming cost V 3 bases and J 2 bases; bases outside gene matches: 3. There are 14 residues in the CDR3. Amplified regions were TCR beta CDR3 sequences from RNA transcripts. The HTBI primer set was used in a first-round RT-PCR of the TCR CDR3. TCRdb re-called the multiplex PCR reads with MiXCR, one entry per CDR3 protein. The data show more than 450,000 distinct CDR3 sequences, with 14% seen just once and roughly 14% held by the top ten. General observations from the study: Classification by a 13 V-J model distinguished ophthalmopathy from stable hyperthyroidism.

It was uncontrolled infection, other autoimmune disease, pregnancy or lactation that excluded patients. Diagnostic decisions used clinical symptoms, serum thyroxine and TRAb, thyroid ultrasound and orbital computed tomography. This chain connects TRBV27 to TRBJ2-7; the match to TRBD2 covers 8 bases. Sequencing was performed on blood. The source is a woman aged 40 to 49 with Graves' hyperthyroidism. CDR3 region: CASSFSGKPYEQYF. DNA of the CDR3: TGTGCCAGCAGTTTTAGCGGGAAGCCCTACGAGCAGTACTTC.